This T cell receptor beta chain was recovered during a study of shared clonotypes between healthy human individuals. HIV-negative, healthy adults without recent acute infections or vaccinations were the donors. An even split of each subset's genomic DNA across several immunoSEQ plates was performed. Repertoires were generated with immunoSEQ multiplex PCR, while TCRdb's copy carries only in-frame clones and drops some. This table holds about 1 million clones, approximately 70% found once. This CDR3 has 13 amino acids. Germline CDR1 MNHEY, CDR2 SMNVEV (reference sequence). Trimming at V came to 3 bases and at J to 8 bases, leaving 5 bases not matched to a gene. About this clone itself: Other DNA sequences from this sample encode an identical CDR3 as well.

J is TRBJ1-2 and V is TRBV27; 8 nucleotides align to TRBD1. The specimen was memory CD4+ T cells sorted from blood. Subset meaning: CD45RA-negative fraction. This receptor was taken from a man aged 18 to 30 in good health. For the CDR3, the DNA is TGTGCCAGCAGTTTCGACAGGGGAGGGGGCTACACCTTC. Its translation: CASSFDRGGGYTF.